This T cell receptor beta chain was captured by sequencing in a study of T cell responses to AZD1222 COVID-19 vaccine. Measured with immunoSEQ multiplex PCR; TCRdb has only the in-frame clones, and not every one. This table holds about 130,000 clones, around 87% found once. The germline CDR1 and CDR2 sequences are SGDLS and YYNGEE. V lost 7 bases to trimming and J lost 4 bases; unmatched junction nucleotides: 6. The CDR3 is made up of 13 amino acids. Overall study results and limits: The number of AZD1222 recipients seropositive at baseline was only five to seven. Of spike-specific TCRs, nearly half reportedly target regions left unmutated in variants.

In the case of this clone: Antigen unknown.

The sample here was peripheral blood, taken on day 0 of AZD1222 vaccination. The rearrangement uses TRBV9 and TRBJ2-5; 8 bases are shared with TRBD2. The receptor was derived from an adult in good health. The CDR3 here is CASGLSGGETQYF. The CDR3 DNA reads TGTGCCAGCGGCCTAAGCGGGGGAGAGACCCAGTACTTC.